Listed here are 3 T cell receptor beta chains from one sample, sequenced in a study of T cell responses to AZD1222 COVID-19 vaccine. Assay: immunoSEQ multiplex PCR; the TCRdb copy retains only in-frame clones and omits some. This table holds approximately 270,000 clones, approximately 94% found once. This sample comprised peripheral blood, obtained 28 days after the second AZD1222 dose. The receptors here all came from an adult who received the AZD1222 COVID-19 vaccine.

The chain joins TRBV5-1 to TRBJ2-5; D ambiguous. CDR3 length: 13 amino acids. Trimming removed 4 bases from V and 0 bases from J, with 7 bases in between. Germline CDR1 is SGHRS and CDR2 is YFSETQ. The CDR3 reads CASSAGHQETQYF. For the CDR3, the DNA is TGCGCCAGCAGCGCCGGACACCAAGAGACCCAGTACTTC.

The chain combines TRBV3-1 (or the pseudogene TRBV3-2) with TRBJ1-1; unclear D gene. Germline lookup yields CDR1 LGHDT and CDR2 YNNKEL (reference sequence). V was trimmed by 1 base and J by 1 base, leaving 10 bases between them. The CDR3 totals 15 residues. Written as DNA, the CDR3 is TGTGCCAGCAGCCAAGCCTCCGGAGGGAACACTGAAGCTTTCTTT. It is translated as CASSQASGGNTEAFF.

The chain couples TRBV9 to TRBJ2-2; TRBD1 agrees at 8 bases. This CDR3 contains 16 residues. V was pared by 4 bases and J by 1 base, with 6 bases of the junction left unmatched. Germline V gene sequence: CDR1 SGDLS, CDR2 YYNGEE. The DNA of the CDR3 is TGTGCCAGCAGCCGCCTCGGGACAGGGAACACCGGGGAGCTGTTTTTT. This codes for CASSRLGTGNTGELFF.